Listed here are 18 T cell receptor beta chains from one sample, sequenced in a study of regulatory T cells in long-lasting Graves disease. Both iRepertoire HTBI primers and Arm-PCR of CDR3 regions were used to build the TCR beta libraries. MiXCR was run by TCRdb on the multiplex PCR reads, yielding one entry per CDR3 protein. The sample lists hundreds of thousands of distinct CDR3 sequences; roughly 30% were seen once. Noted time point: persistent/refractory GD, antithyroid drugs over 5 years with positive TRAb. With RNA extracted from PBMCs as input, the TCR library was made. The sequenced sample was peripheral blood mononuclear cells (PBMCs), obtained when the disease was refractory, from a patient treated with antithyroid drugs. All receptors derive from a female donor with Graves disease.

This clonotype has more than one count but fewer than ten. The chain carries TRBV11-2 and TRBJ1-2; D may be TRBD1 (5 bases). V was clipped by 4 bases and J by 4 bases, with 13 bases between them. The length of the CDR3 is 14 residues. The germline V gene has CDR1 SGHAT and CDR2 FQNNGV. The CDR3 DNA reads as TGTGCCAGCAGCTACGCCCGGACATCCTATGGCTACACCTTC. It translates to CASSYARTSYGYTF.

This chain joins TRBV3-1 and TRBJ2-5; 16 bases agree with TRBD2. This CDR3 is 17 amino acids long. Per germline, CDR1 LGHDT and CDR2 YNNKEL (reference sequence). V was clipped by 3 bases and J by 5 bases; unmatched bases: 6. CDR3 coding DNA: TGTGCCAGCAGCCAGGGGACTAGCGGGAGGGCCGCGGAGACCCAGTACTTC. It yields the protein CASSQGTSGRAAETQYF.

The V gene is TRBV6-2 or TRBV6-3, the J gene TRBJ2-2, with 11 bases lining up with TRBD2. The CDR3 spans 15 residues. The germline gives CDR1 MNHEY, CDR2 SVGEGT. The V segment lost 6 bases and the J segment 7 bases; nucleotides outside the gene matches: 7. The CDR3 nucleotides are TGTGCCAGCAGGGGCACTAGCGGGAGTGACGGGGAGCTGTTTTTT. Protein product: CASRGTSGSDGELFF.

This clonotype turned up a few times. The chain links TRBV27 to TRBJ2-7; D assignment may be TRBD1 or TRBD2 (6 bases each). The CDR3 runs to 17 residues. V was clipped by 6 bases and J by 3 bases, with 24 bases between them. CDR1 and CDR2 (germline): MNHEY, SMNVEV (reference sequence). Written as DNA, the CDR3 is TGTGCCAGCAGCCCACTGCCCGCGGGGACAACCCTCTACGAGCAGTACTTC. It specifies CASSPLPAGTTLYEQYF.

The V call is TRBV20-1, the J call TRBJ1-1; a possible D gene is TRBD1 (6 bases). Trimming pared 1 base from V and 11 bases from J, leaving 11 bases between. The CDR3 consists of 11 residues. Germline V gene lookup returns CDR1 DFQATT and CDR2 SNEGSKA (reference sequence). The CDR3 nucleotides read TGCAGTGCTAGAGGGCAGGGGACCGCTTTCTTT. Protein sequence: CSARGQGTAFF.

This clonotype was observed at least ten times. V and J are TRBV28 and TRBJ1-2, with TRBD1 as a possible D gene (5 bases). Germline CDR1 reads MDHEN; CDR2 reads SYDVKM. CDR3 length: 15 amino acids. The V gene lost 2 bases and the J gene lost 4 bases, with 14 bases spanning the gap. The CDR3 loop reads CASSLPKGRFYGYTF. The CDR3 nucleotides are TGTGCCAGCAGTTTACCAAAGGGACGGTTCTATGGCTACACCTTC.

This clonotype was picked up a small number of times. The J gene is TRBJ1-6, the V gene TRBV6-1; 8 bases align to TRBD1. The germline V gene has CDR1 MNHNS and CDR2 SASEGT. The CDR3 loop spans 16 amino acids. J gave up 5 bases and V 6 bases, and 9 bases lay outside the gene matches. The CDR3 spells CASSRSGTGHNSPLHF. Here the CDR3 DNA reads TGTGCCAGCAGCAGATCCGGGACAGGACATAATTCACCCCTCCACTTT.

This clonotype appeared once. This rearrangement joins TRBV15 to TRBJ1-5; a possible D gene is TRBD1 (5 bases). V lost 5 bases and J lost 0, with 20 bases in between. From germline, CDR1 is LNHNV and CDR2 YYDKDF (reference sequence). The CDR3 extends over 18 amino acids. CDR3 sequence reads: CATSLPRGGDLSNQPQHF. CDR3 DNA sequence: TGTGCCACCAGCCTCCCCCGTGGGGGGGACCTTAGCAATCAGCCCCAGCATTTT.

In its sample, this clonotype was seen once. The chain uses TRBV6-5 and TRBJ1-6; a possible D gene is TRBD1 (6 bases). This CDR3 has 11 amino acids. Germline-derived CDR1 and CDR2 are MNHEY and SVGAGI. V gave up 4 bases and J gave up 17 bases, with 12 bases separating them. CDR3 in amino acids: CASSSDRLVHF. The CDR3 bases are TGTGCCAGCAGTTCCGACAGGCTGGTCCACTTT.

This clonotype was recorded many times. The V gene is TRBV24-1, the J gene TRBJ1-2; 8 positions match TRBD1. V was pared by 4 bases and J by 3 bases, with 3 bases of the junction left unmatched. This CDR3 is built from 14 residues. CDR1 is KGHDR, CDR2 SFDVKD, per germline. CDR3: CATSDPDRDYGYTF. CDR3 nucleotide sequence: TGTGCCACCAGTGACCCGGACAGGGACTATGGCTACACCTTC.

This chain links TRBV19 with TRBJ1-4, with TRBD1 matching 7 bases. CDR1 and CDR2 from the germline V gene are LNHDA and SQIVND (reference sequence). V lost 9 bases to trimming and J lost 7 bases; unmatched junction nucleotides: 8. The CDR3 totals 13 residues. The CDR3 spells CASNRGSSEKLFF. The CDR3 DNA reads TGTGCCAGCAACAGGGGAAGTAGTGAAAAACTGTTTTTT. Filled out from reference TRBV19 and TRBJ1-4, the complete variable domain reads DGGITQSPKYLFRKEGQNVTLSCEQNLNHDAMYWYRQDPGQGLRLIYYSQIVNDFQKGDIAEGYSVSREKKESFPLTVTSAQKNPTAFYLCASNRGSSEKLFFGSGTQLSVL.

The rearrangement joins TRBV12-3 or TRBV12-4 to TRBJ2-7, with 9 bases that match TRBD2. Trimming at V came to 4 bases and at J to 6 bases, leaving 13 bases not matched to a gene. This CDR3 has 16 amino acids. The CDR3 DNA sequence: TGTGCCAGCAGTTCCCCCACTAGCGGGTCCTCCCCCGAGCAGTACTTC. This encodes CASSSPTSGSSPEQYF.

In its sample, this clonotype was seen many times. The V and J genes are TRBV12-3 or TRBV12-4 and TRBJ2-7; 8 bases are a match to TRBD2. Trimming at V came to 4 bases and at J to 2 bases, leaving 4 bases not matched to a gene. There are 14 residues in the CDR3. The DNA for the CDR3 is TGTGCCAGCAGTTCAAGCGGGGGAGCCTACGAGCAGTACTTC. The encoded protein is CASSSSGGAYEQYF.

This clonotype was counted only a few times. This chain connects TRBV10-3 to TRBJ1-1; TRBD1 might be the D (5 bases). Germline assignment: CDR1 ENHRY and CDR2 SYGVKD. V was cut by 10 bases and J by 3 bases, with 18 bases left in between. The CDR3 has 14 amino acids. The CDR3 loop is CATQGLSRDTEAFF. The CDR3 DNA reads TGTGCCACTCAGGGTTTGTCGCGTGACACTGAAGCTTTCTTT.

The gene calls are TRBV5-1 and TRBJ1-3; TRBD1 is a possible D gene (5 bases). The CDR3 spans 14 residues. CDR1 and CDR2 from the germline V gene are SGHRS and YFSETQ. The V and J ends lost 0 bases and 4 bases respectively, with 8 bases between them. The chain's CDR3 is CASSLGQKGNTIYF. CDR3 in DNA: TGCGCCAGCAGCTTGGGACAGAAGGGAAACACCATATATTTT.

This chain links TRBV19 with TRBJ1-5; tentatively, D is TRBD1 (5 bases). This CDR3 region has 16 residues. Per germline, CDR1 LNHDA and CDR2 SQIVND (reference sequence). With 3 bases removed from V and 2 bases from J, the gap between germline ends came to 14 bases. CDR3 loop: CASSMELGVRNQPQHF. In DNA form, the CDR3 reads TGTGCCAGTAGTATGGAGCTGGGGGTTCGCAATCAGCCCCAGCATTTT.

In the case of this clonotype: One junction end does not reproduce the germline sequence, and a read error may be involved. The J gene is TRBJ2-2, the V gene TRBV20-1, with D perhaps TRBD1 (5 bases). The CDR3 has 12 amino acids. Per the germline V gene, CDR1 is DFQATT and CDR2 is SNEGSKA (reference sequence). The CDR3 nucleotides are TGCAGTGCCAGAGGCAGGGCCGGGGAGCTGTTTTTT. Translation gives CSARGRAGELFF.

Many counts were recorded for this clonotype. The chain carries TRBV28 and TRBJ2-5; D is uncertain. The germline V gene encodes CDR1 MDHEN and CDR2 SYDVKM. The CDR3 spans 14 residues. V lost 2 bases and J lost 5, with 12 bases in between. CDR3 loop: CASSLVNPRETQYF. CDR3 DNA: TGTGCCAGCAGTTTAGTGAATCCGAGGGAGACCCAGTACTTC.